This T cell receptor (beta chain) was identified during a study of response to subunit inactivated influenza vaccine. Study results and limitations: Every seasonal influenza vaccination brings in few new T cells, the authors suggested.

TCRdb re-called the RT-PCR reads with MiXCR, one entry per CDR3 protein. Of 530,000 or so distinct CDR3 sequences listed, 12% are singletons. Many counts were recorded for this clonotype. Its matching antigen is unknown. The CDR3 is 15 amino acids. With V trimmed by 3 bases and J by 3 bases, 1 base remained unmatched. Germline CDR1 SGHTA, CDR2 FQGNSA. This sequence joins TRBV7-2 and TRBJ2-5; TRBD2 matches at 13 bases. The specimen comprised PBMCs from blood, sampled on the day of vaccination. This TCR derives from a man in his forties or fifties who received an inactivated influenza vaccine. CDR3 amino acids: CASSLGLAGKETQYF. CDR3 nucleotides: TGTGCCAGCAGCTTGGGACTAGCGGGGAAAGAGACCCAGTACTTC.